These T cell receptor beta chains were read from a single sample in a study of beta chain features in type 1 diabetes. Assay used: immunoSEQ multiplex PCR; TCRdb lists only in-frame clones, some missing. Of about 40,000 clones listed, roughly 50% are singletons. Input material: central memory CD4+ T cells from blood. The receptors stem from a woman aged 18-35 years in good health. CDR3s include the opening cysteine and the closing phenylalanine or tryptophan. D genes are given only for firm matches. Only some rows state a clone size, as once, few, many or a class for expanded clones.

V	D	J	size	DNA	CDR3
TRBV9	TRBD1	TRBJ1-1	few	TGTGCCAGCAGCGTCACAGGGGCGAACACTGAAGCTTTCTTT	CASSVTGANTEAFF
TRBV27	NA	TRBJ2-3	NA	TGTGCCAGCGTGGGCCTGGCCATGTTGAGTGCAGGTCTGCCCTATACGCAGTATTTT	CASVGLAMLSAGLPYTQYF
TRBV30	NA	TRBJ1-5	NA	TGTGCCTGGAGTGTCGGGGGGGGCAATCAGCCCCAGCATTTT	CAWSVGGGNQPQHF
TRBV5-1	NA	TRBJ2-7	NA	TGCGCCAGCAGCGACCAGGGGGGACCCTACGAGCAGTACTTC	CASSDQGGPYEQYF
TRBV19	TRBD1	TRBJ1-1	NA	TGTGCCAGCGACAGGGGCGGGTCGAACACTGAAGCTTTCTTT	CASDRGGSNTEAFF
TRBV5-1	NA	TRBJ2-1	NA	TGCGCCAGCAGCACATTGAGGGAGCCCTCGAATGAGCAGTTCTTC	CASSTLREPSNEQFF
TRBV2	TRBD2	TRBJ2-3	NA	TGTGCCAGCAGTGTACTAGCGGGTACAGATACGCAGTATTTT	CASSVLAGTDTQYF
TRBV9	NA	TRBJ2-2	NA	TGTGCCAGCAGCGTAGTCAGTAACACCGGGGAGCTGTTTTTT	CASSVVSNTGELFF
TRBV29-1	TRBD2	TRBJ2-4	NA	TGCAGCGCCACGGGACTAGAAGGGTTAGGCAAAAACATTCAGTACTTC	CSATGLEGLGKNIQYF
TRBV7-9	NA	TRBJ2-3	NA	TGTGCCAGCAGTCCAAAATTGCGAGCCCCTTCCACAGATACGCAGTATTTT	CASSPKLRAPSTDTQYF
TRBV5-1	TRBD2	TRBJ2-1	NA	TGCGCCAGCACCTCCACAAGGCTAGCGGGTTCCTACAATGAGCAGTTCTTC	CASTSTRLAGSYNEQFF
TRBV7-9	TRBD1	TRBJ2-7	few	TGTGCCAGCAGCTCCGACAGGGGGCAACTCTACGAGCAGTACTTC	CASSSDRGQLYEQYF
TRBV5-6	NA	TRBJ2-6	NA	TGTGCCAGCAGCAGACTACTCCTGAGCTCTGGGGCCAACGTCCTGACTTTC	CASSRLLLSSGANVLTF
TRBV7-2	TRBD2	TRBJ2-1	few	TGTGCCAGCAGCTTAGGGTGGACTAGCGGGAGGGCCGGGAATGAGCAGTTCTTC	CASSLGWTSGRAGNEQFF
TRBV4-2	TRBD1	TRBJ2-7	NA	TGTGCCAGCAGCCAAGCTCTAAGTGTTGACAGGGGGCGAGAGCAGTACTTC	CASSQALSVDRGREQYF
TRBV5-1	NA	TRBJ2-2	NA	TGCGCCAGCAGCTTGAGCCCTGACACCGGGGAGCTGTTTTTT	CASSLSPDTGELFF
TRBV28	NA	TRBJ1-2	few	TGTGCCAGCAGTTCCATCGACAGTGAACTATGGCTACAAGGCACCTTC	CASSSIDSELWLQGTF
TRBV10-1	NA	TRBJ2-5	NA	TGCGCCAGCAGCCGAGGGCCTAGCGAAGAGACCCAGTACTTC	CASSRGPSEETQYF
TRBV29-1	TRBD1	TRBJ2-3	few	TGCAGCGTTGAAGGGGACAGGGGGACGAGAGATACGCAGTATTTT	CSVEGDRGTRDTQYF
TRBV27	TRBD1	TRBJ1-4	NA	TGTGCCAGCAGTTTATTGAACCGGGACAGGGTCCCCACAACTAATGAAAAACTGTTTTTT	CASSLLNRDRVPTTNEKLFF
TRBV12-2	NA	TRBJ1-3	few	TGTGCAAGTCGCCCCACCCACTGGAACACCATATATTTT	CASRPTHWNTIYF
TRBV2	TRBD1	TRBJ1-5	NA	TGTGCCAGCAGTTCAGGGGGCGCGTTGAATCAGCCCCAGCATTTT	CASSSGGALNQPQHF
TRBV7-2	NA	TRBJ1-2	few	TGTGCCAGCAGCTTAGACGGGATTAACTATGGCTACACCTTC	CASSLDGINYGYTF
TRBV5-6	TRBD2	TRBJ2-1	NA	TGTGCCAGCAGCTTGGGGGGCGGGAGGACCGCCGATGAGCAGTTCTTC	CASSLGGGRTADEQFF
TRBV5-1	NA	TRBJ2-3	NA	TGCGCCAGCAGCTTGGACAGGGTGGTCACAGATACGCAGTATTTT	CASSLDRVVTDTQYF
TRBV11-2	NA	TRBJ1-4	NA	TGTGCCAGCAGCCCGAGTTTCCAGGGTAATGAAAAACTGTTTTTT	CASSPSFQGNEKLFF